Included here is one T cell receptor beta chain sequence, with context. The CDR3 runs to 15 residues. The V gene end was trimmed by 7 bases and the J gene end by 6 bases; junction bases not matched to a gene: 9. Germline V lookup: CDR1 MNHNY, CDR2 SVGAGI (reference sequence). This sample is part of a study of OX40 agonist ivuxolimab in advanced cancers. Study overall: While on treatment, patients had intravenous ivuxolimab at 0.01 to 10 mg/kg every 2 weeks.

Blood samples were obtained at baseline, cycle 4 day 1, and cycle 7 day 1. The data were produced by immunoSEQ multiplex PCR, yet TCRdb's version contains in-frame clones alone and is incomplete. The sample lists tens of thousands of clones; 90% were seen once. The clonotype originates from an adult with an advanced solid tumor such as melanoma, head and neck, liver or kidney cancer. The chain links TRBV6-6 to TRBJ1-6, with 7 bases identical to TRBD1. The sample here was CD4+ or CD8+ T cells sorted from blood, taken in a trial of the OX40 agonist ivuxolimab. The CDR3 protein is CASTPGGQLNSPLHF. The CDR3 coding sequence is TGTGCCAGCACCCCGGGGGGACAGCTTAATTCACCCCTCCACTTT.